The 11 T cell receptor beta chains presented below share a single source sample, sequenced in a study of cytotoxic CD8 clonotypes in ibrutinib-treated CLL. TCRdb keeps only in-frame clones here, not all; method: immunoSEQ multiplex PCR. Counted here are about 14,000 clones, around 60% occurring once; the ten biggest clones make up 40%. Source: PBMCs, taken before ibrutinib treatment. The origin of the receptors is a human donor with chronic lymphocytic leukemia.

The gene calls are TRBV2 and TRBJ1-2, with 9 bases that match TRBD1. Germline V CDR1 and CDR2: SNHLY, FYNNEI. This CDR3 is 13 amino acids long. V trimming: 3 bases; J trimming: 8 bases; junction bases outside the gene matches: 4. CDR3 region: CASSETGGRGYTF. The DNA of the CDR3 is TGTGCCAGCAGTGAGACAGGGGGTCGAGGCTACACCTTC.

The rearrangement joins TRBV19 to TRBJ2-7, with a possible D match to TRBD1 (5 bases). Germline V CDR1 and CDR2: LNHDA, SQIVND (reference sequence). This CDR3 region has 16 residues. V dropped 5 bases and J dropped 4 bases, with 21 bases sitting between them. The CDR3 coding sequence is TGTGCCAGTAGTCCCCGACAGACTCCCCGGCCTTACGAGCAGTACTTC. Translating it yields CASSPRQTPRPYEQYF.

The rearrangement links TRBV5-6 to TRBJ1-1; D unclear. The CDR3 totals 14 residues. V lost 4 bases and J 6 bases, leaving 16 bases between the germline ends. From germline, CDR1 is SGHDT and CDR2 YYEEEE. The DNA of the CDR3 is TGTGCCAGCAGCCCCGGTCCTCTGGCTCCTGAAGCTTTCTTT. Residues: CASSPGPLAPEAFF. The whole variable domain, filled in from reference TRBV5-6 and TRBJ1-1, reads DAGVTQSPTHLIKTRGQQVTLRCSPKSGHDTVSWYQQALGQGPQFIFQYYEEEERQRGNFPDRFSGHQFPNYSSELNVNALLLGDSALYLCASSPGPLAPEAFFGQGTRLTVV.

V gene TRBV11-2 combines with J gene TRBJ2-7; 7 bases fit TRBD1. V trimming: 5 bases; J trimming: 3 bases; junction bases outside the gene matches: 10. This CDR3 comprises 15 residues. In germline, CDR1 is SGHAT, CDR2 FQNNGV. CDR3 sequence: CASSPLDRSVYEQYF. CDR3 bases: TGTGCCAGCAGCCCTCTGGACAGGTCTGTCTACGAGCAGTACTTC.

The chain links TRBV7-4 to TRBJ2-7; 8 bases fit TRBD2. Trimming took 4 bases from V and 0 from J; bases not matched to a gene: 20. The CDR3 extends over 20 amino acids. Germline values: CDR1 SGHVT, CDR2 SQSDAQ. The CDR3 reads CASSSSGVTGLGQPSYEQYF. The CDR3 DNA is TGTGCCAGCAGCTCCTCAGGGGTGACGGGACTAGGCCAACCCTCCTACGAGCAGTACTTC.

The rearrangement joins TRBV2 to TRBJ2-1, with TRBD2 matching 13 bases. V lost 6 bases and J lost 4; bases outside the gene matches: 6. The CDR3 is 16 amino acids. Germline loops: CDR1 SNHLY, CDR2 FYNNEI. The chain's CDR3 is CASRLAGGPGYNEQFF. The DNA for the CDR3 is TGTGCCAGCAGACTAGCGGGGGGGCCGGGGTACAATGAGCAGTTCTTC.

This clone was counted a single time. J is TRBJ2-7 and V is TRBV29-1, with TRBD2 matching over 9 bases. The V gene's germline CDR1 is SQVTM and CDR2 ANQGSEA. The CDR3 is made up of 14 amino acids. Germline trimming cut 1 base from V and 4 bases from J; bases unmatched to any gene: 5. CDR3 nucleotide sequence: TGCAGCGTTGAAGTTGCGGGGGGGACATACGAGCAGTACTTC. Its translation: CSVEVAGGTYEQYF.

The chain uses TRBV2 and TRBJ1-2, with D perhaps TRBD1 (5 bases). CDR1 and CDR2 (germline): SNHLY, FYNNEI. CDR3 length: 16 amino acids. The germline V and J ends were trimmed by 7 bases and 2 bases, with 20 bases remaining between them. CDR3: CASTIGGEGRNYGYTF. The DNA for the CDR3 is TGTGCCAGCACCATAGGCGGGGAGGGGAGAAACTATGGCTACACCTTC.

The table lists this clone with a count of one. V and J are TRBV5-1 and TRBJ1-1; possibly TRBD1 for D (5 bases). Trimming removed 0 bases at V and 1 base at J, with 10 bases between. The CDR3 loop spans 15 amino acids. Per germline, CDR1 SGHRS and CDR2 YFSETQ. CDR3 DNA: TGCGCCAGCAGCTTGGGCGGGGGATGGAACACTGAAGCTTTCTTT. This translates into CASSLGGGWNTEAFF.

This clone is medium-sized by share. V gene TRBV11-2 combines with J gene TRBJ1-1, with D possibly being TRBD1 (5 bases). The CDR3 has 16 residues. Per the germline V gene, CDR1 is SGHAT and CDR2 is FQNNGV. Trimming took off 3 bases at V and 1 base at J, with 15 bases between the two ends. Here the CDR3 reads CASSFDWGISNTEAFF. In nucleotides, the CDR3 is TGTGCCAGCAGCTTCGATTGGGGGATCTCGAACACTGAAGCTTTCTTT.

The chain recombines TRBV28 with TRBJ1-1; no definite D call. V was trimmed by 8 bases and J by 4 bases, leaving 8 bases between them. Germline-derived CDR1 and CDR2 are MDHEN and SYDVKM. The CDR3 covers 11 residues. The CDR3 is CASGVPTEAFF. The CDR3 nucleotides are TGTGCCAGCGGGGTACCCACTGAAGCTTTCTTT.